The clone carrying this T cell receptor beta chain was seen more than once but under ten times. Its target is unknown. The repertoire was sequenced with immunoSEQ multiplex PCR; TCRdb's copy has only in-frame clones and lacks some. In the table there are roughly 270,000 clones, about 94% of which are singletons. Trimming shortened V by 0 bases and J by 6 bases, and 12 bases separated the two germline ends. Looked up from germline, CDR1 is LGHDT and CDR2 is YNNKEL (reference sequence). This CDR3 is built from 14 residues. The data were taken from a study of T cell responses to AZD1222 COVID-19 vaccine. Study observations and caveats: It was only a handful of AZD1222 recipients who were seropositive at baseline. Regions 160-218 and 743-854 dominated among vaccine-associated CD4 TCRs spanning spike. Increased Spike-specific TCR breadth and depth were observed after two AZD1222 doses.

The sample here was peripheral blood, taken 28 days after the second AZD1222 dose. The chain employs TRBV3-1 (or the pseudogene TRBV3-2) and TRBJ2-7; D gene unclear. The TCR comes from an adult who received the AZD1222 COVID-19 vaccine. The CDR3 reads CASSQDLRVREQYF. The CDR3 DNA reads as TGTGCCAGCAGCCAAGATCTCCGGGTACGCGAGCAGTACTTC.